The clone carrying this T cell receptor beta chain was seen a handful of times. Trimming removed 0 bases at V and 1 base at J, with 10 bases between. From germline, CDR1 is SGHRS and CDR2 YFSETQ. CDR3 length equals 15 residues. MiXCR, run by TCRdb on the RACE reads, gives a single entry per CDR3 protein. Here the sample spans 350,000 to 450,000 distinct CDR3 sequences, less than 6.5% being singletons. The data stem from a study of human T cells and chemical hapten exposure. Specified time point: pre-sensitization, week 0. As for treatment: therapeutic diphenylcyclopropenone sensitization with weekly scalp DPC. Whole blood, unfractionated, served as the material for total RNA extraction.

This clonotype was sampled from a woman in her forties or fifties with alopecia areata. Some clones in this sample may be carry-over from other donors' samples. This sequence joins TRBV5-1 and TRBJ1-1, with D unclear. Sample: whole blood, taken in connection with sensitization to the hapten diphenylcyclopropenone (DPC). The CDR3 here is CASSLVVRGNTEAFF. CDR3 coding DNA: TGCGCCAGCAGCTTGGTAGTGCGGGGGAACACTGAAGCTTTCTTT.